Listed here is a single T cell receptor beta chain. Its cognate antigen is unknown. These data originate in a study of T cell responses to AZD1222 COVID-19 vaccine. Measured with immunoSEQ multiplex PCR; TCRdb has only the in-frame clones, and not every one. This sample yields around 110,000 clones, of which roughly 93% are seen a single time; about 1.6% belongs to the top ten. Broader study findings: With two AZD1222 doses given, Spike-specific TCR breadth and depth both rose. Across the whole spike, CD4 TCRs peaked at regions 160-218 and 743-854.

CDR1 is SGHDT, CDR2 YYEEEE, per germline. The length of the CDR3 is 15 residues. Trimming removed 3 bases at V and 7 bases at J, with 17 bases between. The source was peripheral blood, collected 28 days after the second AZD1222 dose. The sequence was collected from an adult who received the AZD1222 COVID-19 vaccine. J is TRBJ2-1 and V is TRBV5-6; D may be TRBD1 (8 bases). The CDR3 DNA sequence: TGTGCCAGCAGCTACCTGCCACAGGGGGGGAATGAGCAGTTCTTC. This sequence encodes CASSYLPQGGNEQFF.